These 20 T cell receptor beta chains came from one sample sequenced in a study of T cells after yellow fever vaccination. TCRdb processed the 5' RACE reads anew with MiXCR; each CDR3 protein has one entry. There are 350,000 to 550,000 distinct CDR3 sequences in the sample; around 20% occur only once, and 15% to 20% lies in the top ten. Material: PBMCs, obtained before the yellow fever booster vaccination. These receptors were collected from a young man who received the YFV17D yellow fever vaccine.

This clonotype was counted a few times. V is TRBV6-2 or TRBV6-3 and J is TRBJ2-1, with 8 bases fitting TRBD1. The CDR3 covers 15 residues. V trimming: 2 bases; J trimming: 8 bases; junction bases outside the gene matches: 8. From germline, CDR1 is MNHEY and CDR2 SVGEGT. This CDR3 is CASSYKTGAADEQFF. The CDR3 region has the DNA TGTGCCAGCAGTTACAAGACAGGGGCGGCGGATGAGCAGTTCTTC.

This clonotype was counted many times. The V and J genes are TRBV2 and TRBJ1-1, with D perhaps matching TRBD1 (6 bases). Trimming stripped 6 bases from V and 4 bases from J, with 9 bases between. Germline values: CDR1 SNHLY, CDR2 FYNNEI. The CDR3 contains 12 residues. The CDR3 region is CASRRGGTEAFF. The CDR3 coding sequence is TGTGCCAGCAGGAGGGGGGGCACTGAAGCTTTCTTT.

The chain employs TRBV7-3 and TRBJ2-3; possibly TRBD1 or TRBD2 for D (5 bases each). V dropped 5 bases and J dropped 0 bases, with 12 bases sitting between them. The CDR3 sequence is 15 residues long. Germline-derived CDR1 and CDR2 are SGHTA and FQGTGA. The CDR3 DNA reads TGTGCCAGCAGCCCGGGACGCCAGAGCACAGATACGCAGTATTTT. This sequence encodes CASSPGRQSTDTQYF.

CDR3 nucleotides: TGCAGCGTTGCAGGGGGCTTCGAGGCGGATGAGCAGTTCTTC. Translating gives CSVAGGFEADEQFF. V and J are TRBV29-1 and TRBJ2-1, with 8 bases identical to TRBD1. The junction had 10 bases not matched to a gene; V was cut back by 4 bases and J by 8 bases. CDR1 is SQVTM and CDR2 is ANQGSEA in the germline V gene. This CDR3 has 14 amino acids.

V usage is TRBV27 and J usage is TRBJ2-5; 7 bases line up with TRBD2. V dropped 7 bases and J dropped 2; count of bases not matched to a gene: 10. The CDR3 totals 15 residues. Germline V CDR1 and CDR2: MNHEY, SMNVEV (reference sequence). The CDR3: CASTITGGSQETQYF. CDR3 DNA: TGTGCCAGCACTATTACGGGGGGAAGTCAAGAGACCCAGTACTTC.

This clonotype was seen a handful of times. This sequence joins TRBV9 and TRBJ2-5; TRBD1 agrees at 7 bases. CDR3 length equals 14 residues. Unmatched junction bases numbered 7, after V lost 4 bases and J lost 4 bases. Looked up from germline, CDR1 is SGDLS and CDR2 is YYNGEE. Written as DNA, the CDR3 is TGTGCCAGCAGCCCGAGACAGGGTACAGAGACCCAGTACTTC. Translated: CASSPRQGTETQYF.

This CDR3 is CAWSLYLGGYTF. The CDR3, as DNA: TGTGCCTGGAGTCTGTATTTGGGTGGCTACACCTTC. The chain joins TRBV30 to TRBJ1-2, with no clear D. The CDR3 length is 12 residues. CDR1 GTSNPN and CDR2 SVGIG come from the germline V gene (reference sequence). The V and J ends lost 2 bases and 7 bases respectively, with 11 bases between them. The full variable domain, in which reference TRBV30 and TRBJ1-2 provide the parts outside the CDR3, is SQTIHQWPATLVQPVGSPLSLECTVEGTSNPNLYWYRQAAGRGLQLLFYSVGIGQISSEVPQNLSASRPQDRQFILSSKKLLLSDSGFYLCAWSLYLGGYTFGSGTRLTVV.

The table lists this clonotype with a few counts. The chain recombines TRBV7-2 with TRBJ2-3, with D possibly being TRBD1 (5 bases). Germline V gives CDR1 SGHTA, CDR2 FQGNSA. V lost 5 bases and J 1 base, leaving 10 bases between the germline ends. The CDR3 is 14 residues long. This chain's CDR3 is CASSKGLRTDTQYF. The CDR3 DNA follows: TGTGCCAGCAGCAAGGGGCTTCGCACAGATACGCAGTATTTT.

This clonotype showed up just a few times. J is TRBJ1-1 and V is TRBV12-3 or TRBV12-4; no firm D call. Trimming took 8 bases from V and 4 from J, leaving 14 bases between them. The CDR3 has 13 residues. The CDR3 protein is CASGQSWATEAFF. DNA of the CDR3: TGTGCCAGCGGTCAGTCCTGGGCCACTGAAGCTTTCTTT.

A note on this clonotype: A much larger clone is a single base away; this may be a read error. The J gene is TRBJ1-2, the V gene TRBV13, with 7 bases aligning to TRBD1. Germline V gene lookup returns CDR1 PRHDT and CDR2 FYEKMQ (reference sequence). CDR3 length: 14 residues. CDR3 in DNA: TGTTCCAGCAGCCTGGGGACAGACCCTTATGGCTACACCTTC. This translates into CSSSLGTDPYGYTF.

This clonotype occurred many times. Mismatch with germline at one junction end may stem from a read error. The V gene is TRBV7-2, the J gene TRBJ2-5; 11 nucleotides align to TRBD1. CDR3 size: 13 residues. Germline V gene lookup returns CDR1 SGHTA and CDR2 FQGNSA. The CDR3 loop is CASSRDRGETQYF. CDR3 nucleotides: TGCGCCAGCAGCCGGGACAGGGGGGAGACCCAGTACTTC.

This rearrangement joins TRBV4-2 to TRBJ2-3, with a possible D match to TRBD2 (6 bases). Germline values: CDR1 LGHNA, CDR2 YNFKEQ. This CDR3 comprises 15 residues. Trimming took 4 bases from V and 0 from J, leaving 11 bases between them. For the CDR3, the DNA is TGTGCCAGCAGCCTAGCGGTCTCTAGCACAGATACGCAGTATTTT. Translation: CASSLAVSSTDTQYF.

In this sample, this clonotype turned up a few times. The chain combines TRBV6-6 with TRBJ2-1, with no clear D. CDR3 length: 10 amino acids. The V and J ends lost 2 bases and 8 bases respectively, with 1 base between them. Germline CDR1 MNHNY, CDR2 SVGAGI (reference sequence). The CDR3 protein is CASSYHEQFF. CDR3 coding DNA: TGTGCCAGCAGTTACCATGAGCAGTTCTTC.

The chain has TRBV4-3 and TRBJ2-2; TRBD1 is a possible D gene (5 bases). The V gene's germline CDR1 is LGHNA and CDR2 YSLEER. Trimming left V 0 bases short and J 1 base short, with 6 bases between. The length of the CDR3 is 15 residues. CDR3 DNA sequence: TGCGCCAGCAGCCAAGATACAGGGAACACCGGGGAGCTGTTTTTT. Translation gives CASSQDTGNTGELFF.

The chain carries TRBV29-1 and TRBJ1-2, with 7 bases lining up with TRBD1. The CDR3 has 13 residues. Germline V gives CDR1 SQVTM, CDR2 ANQGSEA. V was clipped by 2 bases and J by 6 bases; unmatched bases: 6. Here the CDR3 DNA reads TGCAGCGTTGAACCGGGACAGTTTGATGGCTACACCTTC. Translating it yields CSVEPGQFDGYTF.

This clonotype was picked up many times. This chain connects TRBV6-2 or TRBV6-3 to TRBJ2-7; D is undetermined. The CDR3 loop spans 16 amino acids. Germline V gene lookup returns CDR1 MNHEY and CDR2 SVGEGT. The ends were cut back, 5 bases at V and 5 bases at J, with 22 bases in the middle. In DNA form, the CDR3 reads TGTGCCAGCAGTCCACCCTCGGATCCCACCACCCACGAGCAGTACTTC. Amino acids: CASSPPSDPTTHEQYF.

This clonotype was seen only a few times. The chain uses TRBV7-6 and TRBJ1-5; 7 bases align to TRBD1. The CDR3 spans 15 residues. V lost 5 bases and J lost 3; bases outside the gene matches: 7. Germline V lookup: CDR1 SGHVS, CDR2 FNYEAQ. Here the CDR3 reads CASSHHQGVNQPQHF. The CDR3 bases are TGTGCCAGCAGCCATCATCAGGGGGTCAATCAGCCCCAGCATTTT.

The chain employs TRBV3-1 and TRBJ1-2; 10 bases match TRBD1. V dropped 3 bases and J dropped 9; count of bases not matched to a gene: 7. The germline CDR1 and CDR2 sequences are LGHDT and YNNKEL (reference sequence). This CDR3 comprises 14 residues. The CDR3 spells CASSHTGTGDSYTF. In DNA, the CDR3 is TGTGCCAGCAGCCACACCGGGACAGGGGATAGCTACACCTTC.

J is TRBJ1-3 and V is TRBV5-1, with D unresolved. The CDR3 extends over 13 amino acids. With 7 bases removed from V and 3 bases from J, the gap between germline ends came to 11 bases. Germline values: CDR1 SGHRS, CDR2 YFSETQ. The DNA of the CDR3 is TGCGCCAGCGGATTGAATATTGGAAACACCATATATTTT. Residues: CASGLNIGNTIYF.

The J gene is TRBJ2-6, the V gene TRBV6-5; 9 bases align to TRBD1. This CDR3 is 16 amino acids long. Unmatched junction bases numbered 6, after V lost 7 bases and J lost 2 bases. Germline loops: CDR1 MNHEY, CDR2 SVGAGI. As DNA, the CDR3 is TGTGCCAGCATCGGGACAGGGTCGGCTGGGGCCAACGTCCTGACTTTC. It specifies CASIGTGSAGANVLTF.